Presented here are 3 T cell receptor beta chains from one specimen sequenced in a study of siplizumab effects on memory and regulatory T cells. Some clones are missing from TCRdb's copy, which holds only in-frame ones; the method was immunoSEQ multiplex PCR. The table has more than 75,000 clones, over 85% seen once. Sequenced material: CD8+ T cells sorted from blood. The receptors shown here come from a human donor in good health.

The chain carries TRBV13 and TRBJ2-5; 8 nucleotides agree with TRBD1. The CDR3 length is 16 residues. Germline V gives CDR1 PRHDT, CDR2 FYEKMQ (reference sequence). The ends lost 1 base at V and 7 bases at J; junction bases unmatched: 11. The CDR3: CASSLVGQGRRGTQYF. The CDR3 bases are TGTGCCAGCAGCTTAGTCGGACAGGGCCGCCGGGGGACCCAGTACTTC. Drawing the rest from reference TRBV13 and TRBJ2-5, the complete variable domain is AAGVIQSPRHLIKEKRETATLKCYPIPRHDTVYWYQQGPGQDPQFLISFYEKMQSDKGSIPDRFSAQQFSDYHSELNMSSLELGDSALYFCASSLVGQGRRGTQYFGPGTRLLVL.

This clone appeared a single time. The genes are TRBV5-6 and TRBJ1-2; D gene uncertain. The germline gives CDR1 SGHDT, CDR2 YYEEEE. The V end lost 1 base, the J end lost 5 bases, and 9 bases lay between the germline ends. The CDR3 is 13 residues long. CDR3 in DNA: TGTGCCAGCAGCTTGTTGTCTGGGTATGGCTACACCTTC. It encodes CASSLLSGYGYTF.

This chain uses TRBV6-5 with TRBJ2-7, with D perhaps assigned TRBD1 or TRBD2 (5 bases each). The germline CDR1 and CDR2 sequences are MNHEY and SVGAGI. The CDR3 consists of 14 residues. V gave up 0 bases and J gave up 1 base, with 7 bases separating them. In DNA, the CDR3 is TGTGCCAGCAGTTACTCCAGGGAGTCCTACGAGCAGTACTTC. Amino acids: CASSYSRESYEQYF.